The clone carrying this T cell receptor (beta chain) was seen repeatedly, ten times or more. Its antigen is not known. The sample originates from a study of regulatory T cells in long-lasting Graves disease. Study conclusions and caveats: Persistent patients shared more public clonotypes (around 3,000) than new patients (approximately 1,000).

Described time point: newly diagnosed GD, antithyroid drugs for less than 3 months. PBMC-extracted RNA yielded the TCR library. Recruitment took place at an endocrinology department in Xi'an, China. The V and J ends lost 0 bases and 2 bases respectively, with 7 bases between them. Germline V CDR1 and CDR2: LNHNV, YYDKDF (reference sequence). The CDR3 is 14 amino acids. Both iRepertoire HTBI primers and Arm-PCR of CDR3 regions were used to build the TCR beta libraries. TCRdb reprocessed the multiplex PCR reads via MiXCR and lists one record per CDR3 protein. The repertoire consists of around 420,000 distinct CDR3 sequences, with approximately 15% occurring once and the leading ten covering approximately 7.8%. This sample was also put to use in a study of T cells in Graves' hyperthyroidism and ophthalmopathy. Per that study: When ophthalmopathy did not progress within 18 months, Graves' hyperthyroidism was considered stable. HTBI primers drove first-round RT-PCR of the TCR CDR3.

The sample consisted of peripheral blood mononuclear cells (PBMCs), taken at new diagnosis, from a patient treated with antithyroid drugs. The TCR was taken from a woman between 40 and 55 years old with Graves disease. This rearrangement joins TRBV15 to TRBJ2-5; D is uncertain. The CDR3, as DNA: TGTGCCACCAGCAGAGATTGGCGACAAGAGACCCAGTACTTC. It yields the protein CATSRDWRQETQYF.